These T cell receptor beta chains were read from a single sample in a study of OX40 agonist ivuxolimab in advanced cancers. Generated by immunoSEQ multiplex PCR, the TCRdb table keeps only in-frame clones and is missing some. The repertoire holds 65,000 to 90,000 clones, with about 89% as singletons. The specimen comprised CD4+ or CD8+ T cells sorted from blood, sampled in a trial of the OX40 agonist ivuxolimab. These receptors originate from an adult with an advanced solid tumor such as melanoma, head and neck, liver or kidney cancer. Both conserved end residues are part of each CDR3. The order of the fields is clone size, J gene, D gene, V gene, CDR3 DNA, CDR3 protein. D genes are given only for firm matches. Clone size is stated in some rows and not others, as once, few, many or a class when expanded.

>NA|TRBJ2-2|TRBD1|TRBV10-3
TGTGCCATCAGACCGGGACAGGGGTCATCCGGGGAGCTGTTTTTT
CAIRPGQGSSGELFF
>NA|TRBJ2-7|NA|TRBV19
TGTGCCAGTAGTATTACGGGGGCCATGGGGGAGCAGTACTTC
CASSITGAMGEQYF
>NA|TRBJ1-3|NA|TRBV5-1
TGCGCCAGCAGCTCACAGGGACCTTCCGCGGGAAACACCATATATTTT
CASSSQGPSAGNTIYF
>NA|TRBJ2-2|NA|TRBV27
TGTGCCAGCAGTTTTTTCGGGGGCACCGGGGAGCTGTTTTTT
CASSFFGGTGELFF
>NA|TRBJ2-7|TRBD2|TRBV18
TGTGCCAGCTCACCGATCGGACTAGCGGAGGGCGTCGAGCAGTACTTC
CASSPIGLAEGVEQYF
>few|TRBJ1-5|NA|TRBV28
TGTGCCAGCAGTTTCCCTCAGGGGACGAGGCAGCCCCAGCATTTT
CASSFPQGTRQPQHF
>NA|TRBJ2-5|NA|TRBV9
TGTGCCAGCAGCATAACAGGGTTTAAAGAGACCCAGTACTTC
CASSITGFKETQYF
>NA|TRBJ2-7|TRBD1|TRBV6-5
TGTGCCAGCAGCCGGACAGGGGGTGTTTACGAGCAGTACTTC
CASSRTGGVYEQYF
>NA|TRBJ2-7|TRBD1|TRBV7-8
TGTGCCAGCAGCCAGGCGGGACAGGGGGCCTACGAGCAGTACTTC
CASSQAGQGAYEQYF
>NA|TRBJ2-7|NA|TRBV7-9
TGTGCCAGCAGCCCCGGATGGATCTCCTACGAGCAGTACTTC
CASSPGWISYEQYF
>NA|TRBJ1-2|TRBD1|TRBV5-4
TGTGCCAGCAGTCTGACAGGGATGAACGGCTACACCTTC
CASSLTGMNGYTF
>NA|TRBJ1-2|NA|TRBV5-1
TGCGCCAGCAGCCAGTCGGTTAACTATGGCTACACCTTC
CASSQSVNYGYTF
>NA|TRBJ1-2|NA|TRBV28
TGTGCCAGCAGAGCCCCCAGGGGCGTAAACGGCTACACCTTC
CASRAPRGVNGYTF
>NA|TRBJ1-4|TRBD1|TRBV30
TGTGCCTGGAGTACCCACAGGGGAAAACTGTTTTTT
CAWSTHRGKLFF
>NA|TRBJ2-7|TRBD1|TRBV6-6
TGTGCCAGCAGTTTCCGGGACAGATACGAGCAGTACTTC
CASSFRDRYEQYF
>NA|TRBJ2-5|TRBD1|TRBV5-6
TGTGCCAGCAGCTCGGATGGGACAGGGTACTTAGAGACCCAGTACTTC
CASSSDGTGYLETQYF
>few|TRBJ2-7|NA|TRBV29-1
TGCAGCGTTCAGAGGGGATCGTACGAGCAGTACTTC
CSVQRGSYEQYF
>NA|TRBJ2-7|TRBD2|TRBV11-2
TGTGCCAGCAGCGTAACTAGCGGGCCCTCCTACGAGCAGTACTTC
CASSVTSGPSYEQYF
>NA|TRBJ1-5|NA|TRBV19
TGTGCCAGTACCATCCCCGGGTTTAGCAATCAGCCCCAGCATTTT
CASTIPGFSNQPQHF
>once|TRBJ1-4|NA|TRBV14
TGTGCCAGCAGCCAAGATCGAGGCAGGGCTCGGGAAAAACTGTTTTTT
CASSQDRGRAREKLFF
>NA|TRBJ2-1|TRBD2|TRBV5-1
TGCGCCAGCAGCCTCAATAGCGGGAGGGGCCACCAGCAGTTCTTC
CASSLNSGRGHQQFF
>NA|TRBJ2-7|TRBD2|TRBV7-2
TGTGCCAGCAGCTTAGCAGGACTAGCGGGAGGATTTACCGTCGAGCAGTACTTC
CASSLAGLAGGFTVEQYF
>once|TRBJ2-5|NA|TRBV5-6
TGTGCCAGCAGCCATCCCGCCCTAGCCGCCCAGTACTTC
CASSHPALAAQYF
>few|TRBJ2-4|NA|TRBV6-6
TGTGCCAGCACTCTCGGGGCGGAAGTTAACATTCAGTACTTC
CASTLGAEVNIQYF
>NA|TRBJ1-1|NA|TRBV21-1
TGTGCCAGCAGCCTCATGGGGTGGGGGAGGAACACTGAAGCTTTCTTT
CASSLMGWGRNTEAFF
>NA|TRBJ1-2|TRBD1|TRBV5-1
TGCGCCAGCAGCCGGGACTCGACAGGGGGGAACGGCTACACCTTC
CASSRDSTGGNGYTF
>NA|TRBJ2-3|TRBD2|TRBV28
TGTGCCAGCAGGTATACTAGCGGGGACCCCCGGGATACGCAGTATTTT
CASRYTSGDPRDTQYF
>NA|TRBJ2-1|NA|TRBV6-6
TGTGCCAGCAGCCGATATGATGAGCAGTTCTTC
CASSRYDEQFF
>NA|TRBJ1-4|TRBD1|TRBV5-6
TGTGCCAGCAGCCTACCGGGACAGAATGAAAAACTGTTTTTT
CASSLPGQNEKLFF
>NA|TRBJ2-3|NA|TRBV19
TGTGCCAGTAGTATTAGGGCGGAATCCAATACGCAGTATTTT
CASSIRAESNTQYF
>NA|TRBJ1-1|NA|TRBV5-1
TGCGCCAGCAGTTGGGGGACTCCCCCCGATGCTGAAGCTTTCTTT
CASSWGTPPDAEAFF
>NA|TRBJ2-2|NA|TRBV11-2
TGTGCCAGCAGCCCACAGAACACCGGGGAGCTGTTTTTT
CASSPQNTGELFF
>NA|TRBJ2-6|NA|TRBV28
TGTGCCAGCAGTCCGAACCAAATCAGCACTGGGGCCAACGTCCTGACTTTC
CASSPNQISTGANVLTF
>NA|TRBJ1-6|NA|TRBV19
TGTGCCAGTAGTATCTCGGGGCGTAATTCACCCCTCCACTTT
CASSISGRNSPLHF
>NA|TRBJ2-1|NA|TRBV5-1
TGCGCCAGCACTCCAGGGCTGACTGACAATGAGCAGTTCTTC
CASTPGLTDNEQFF
>NA|TRBJ1-1|NA|TRBV12-5
TGTGCTAGCAGAAGGGGCATGGTGAGCACTGAAGCTTTCTTT
CASRRGMVSTEAFF
>NA|TRBJ2-1|NA|TRBV11-2
TGTGCCAGCAGCCGAAACGGGATTGAAGATGAGCAGTTCTTC
CASSRNGIEDEQFF
>NA|TRBJ1-1|NA|TRBV7-8
TGTGCCAGCAGCAAGCCGACCGGGGGGACCACTGAAGCTTTCTTT
CASSKPTGGTTEAFF
>NA|TRBJ2-5|NA|TRBV28
TGTGCCAGCAGTTTATTGGGCAGCCAAGAGACCCAGTACTTC
CASSLLGSQETQYF